The T cell receptor (beta chain) described here comes from a study of blood T cell repertoires in COVID-19. This table comes from immunoSEQ multiplex PCR, and its TCRdb copy is limited to in-frame clones, with some not included. The table lists 150,000 to 200,000 clones, almost 80% of them singletons. The ends lost 5 bases at V and 5 bases at J; junction bases unmatched: 7. Germline CDR1 is SEHNR and CDR2 is FQNEAQ (reference sequence). This CDR3 is 15 amino acids long. The chain recombines TRBV7-9 with TRBJ2-1, with TRBD2 matching over 9 bases. Sequenced material: peripheral blood. This TCR derives from a woman aged 70 to 79 with acute or convalescent COVID-19. CDR3 coding DNA: TGTGCCAGCAGCCCCGGAGGCGGGAGGGACAATGAGCAGTTCTTC. Encoded protein: CASSPGGGRDNEQFF. Using reference TRBV7-9 and TRBJ2-1 for the parts outside the CDR3, the full variable domain is DTGVSQNPRHKITKRGQNVTFRCDPISEHNRLYWYRQTLGQGPEFLTYFQNEAQLEKSRLLSDRFSAERPKGSFSTLEIQRTEQGDSAMYLCASSPGGGRDNEQFFGPGTRLTVL.